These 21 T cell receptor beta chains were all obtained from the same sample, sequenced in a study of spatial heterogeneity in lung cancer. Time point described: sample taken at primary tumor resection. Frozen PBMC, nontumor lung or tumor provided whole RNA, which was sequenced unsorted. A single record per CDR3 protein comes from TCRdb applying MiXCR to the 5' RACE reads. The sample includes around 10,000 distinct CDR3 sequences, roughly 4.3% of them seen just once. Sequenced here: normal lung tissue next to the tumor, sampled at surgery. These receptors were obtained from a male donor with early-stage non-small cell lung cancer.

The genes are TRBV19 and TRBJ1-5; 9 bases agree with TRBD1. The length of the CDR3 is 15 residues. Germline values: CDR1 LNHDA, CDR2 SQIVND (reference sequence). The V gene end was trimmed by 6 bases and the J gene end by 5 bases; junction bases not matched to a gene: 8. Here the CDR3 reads CASSPGQGYYQPQHF. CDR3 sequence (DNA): TGTGCCAGTAGCCCGGGACAGGGCTACTATCAGCCCCAGCATTTT.

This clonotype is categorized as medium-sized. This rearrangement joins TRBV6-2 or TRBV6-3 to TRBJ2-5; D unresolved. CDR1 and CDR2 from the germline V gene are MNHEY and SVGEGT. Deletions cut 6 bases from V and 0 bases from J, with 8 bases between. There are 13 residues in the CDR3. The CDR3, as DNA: TGTGCCAGCAGGAGCGAGTACCAAGAGACCCAGTACTTC. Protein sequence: CASRSEYQETQYF.

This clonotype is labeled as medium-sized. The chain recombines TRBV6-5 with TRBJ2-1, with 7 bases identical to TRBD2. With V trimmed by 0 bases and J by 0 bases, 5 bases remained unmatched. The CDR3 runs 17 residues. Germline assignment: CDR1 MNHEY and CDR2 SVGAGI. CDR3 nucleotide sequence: TGTGCCAGCAGTTACTCATGGGGCGGGAGCTCCTACAATGAGCAGTTCTTC. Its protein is CASSYSWGGSSYNEQFF.

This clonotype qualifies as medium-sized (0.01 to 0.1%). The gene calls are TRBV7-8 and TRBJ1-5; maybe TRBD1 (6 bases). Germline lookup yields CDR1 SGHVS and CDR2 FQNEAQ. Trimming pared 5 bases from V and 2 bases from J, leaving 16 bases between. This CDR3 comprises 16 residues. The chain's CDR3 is CASSGSAGGGNQPQHF. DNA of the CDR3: TGTGCCAGCAGCGGGTCGGCGGGGGGCGGCAATCAGCCCCAGCATTTT.

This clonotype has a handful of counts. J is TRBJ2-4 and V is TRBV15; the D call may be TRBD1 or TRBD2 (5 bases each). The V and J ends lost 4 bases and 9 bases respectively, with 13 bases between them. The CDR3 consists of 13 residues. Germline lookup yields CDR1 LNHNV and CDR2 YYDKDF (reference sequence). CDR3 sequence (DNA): TGTGCCACCAGCACGGCATTTGGGGGCATTCAGTACTTC. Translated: CATSTAFGGIQYF.

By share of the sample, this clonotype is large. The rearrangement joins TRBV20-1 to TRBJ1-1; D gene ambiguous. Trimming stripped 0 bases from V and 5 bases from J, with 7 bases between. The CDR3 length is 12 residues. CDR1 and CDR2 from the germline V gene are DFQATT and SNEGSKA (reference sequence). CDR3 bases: TGCAGTGCTAGAGATCGAGGAACTGAAGCTTTCTTT. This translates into CSARDRGTEAFF.

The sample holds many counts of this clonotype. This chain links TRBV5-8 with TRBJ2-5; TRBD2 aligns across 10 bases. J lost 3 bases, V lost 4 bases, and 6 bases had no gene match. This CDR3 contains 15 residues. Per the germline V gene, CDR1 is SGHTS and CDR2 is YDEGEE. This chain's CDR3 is CASSIGLADKETQYF. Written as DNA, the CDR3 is TGTGCCAGCAGCATCGGACTAGCGGACAAAGAGACCCAGTACTTC.

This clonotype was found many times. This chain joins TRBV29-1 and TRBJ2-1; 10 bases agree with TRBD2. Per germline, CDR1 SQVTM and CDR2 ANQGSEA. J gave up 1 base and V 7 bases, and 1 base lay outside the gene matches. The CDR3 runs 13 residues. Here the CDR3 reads CSASGSSYNEQFF. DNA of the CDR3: TGCAGCGCTAGCGGGAGTTCCTACAATGAGCAGTTCTTC.

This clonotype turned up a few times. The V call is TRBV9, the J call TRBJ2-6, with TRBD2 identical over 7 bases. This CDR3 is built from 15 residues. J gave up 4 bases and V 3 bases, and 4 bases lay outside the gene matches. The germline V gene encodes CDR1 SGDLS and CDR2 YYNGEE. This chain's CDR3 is CASSGGGPGANVLTF. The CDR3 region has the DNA TGTGCCAGCAGCGGCGGGGGTCCAGGGGCCAACGTCCTGACTTTC.

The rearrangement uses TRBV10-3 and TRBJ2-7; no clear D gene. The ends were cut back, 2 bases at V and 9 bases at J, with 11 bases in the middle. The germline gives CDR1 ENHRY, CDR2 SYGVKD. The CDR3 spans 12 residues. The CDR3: CAISEIGLGQYF. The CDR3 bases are TGTGCCATCAGTGAGATCGGTTTGGGGCAGTACTTC.

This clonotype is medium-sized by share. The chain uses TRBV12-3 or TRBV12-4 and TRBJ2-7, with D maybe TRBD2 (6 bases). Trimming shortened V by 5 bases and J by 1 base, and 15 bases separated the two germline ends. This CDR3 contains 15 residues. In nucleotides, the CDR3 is TGTGCCAGCAGTCCCCAAGCGGGTCCGTCCTACGAGCAGTACTTC. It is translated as CASSPQAGPSYEQYF.

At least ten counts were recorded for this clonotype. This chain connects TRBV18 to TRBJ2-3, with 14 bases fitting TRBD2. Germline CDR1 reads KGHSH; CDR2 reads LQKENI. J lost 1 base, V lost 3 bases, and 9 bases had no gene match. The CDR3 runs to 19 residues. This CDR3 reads CASSPPRTSGRRGTDTQYF. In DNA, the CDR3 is TGTGCCAGCTCACCGCCTAGGACTAGCGGGAGGAGGGGCACAGATACGCAGTATTTT. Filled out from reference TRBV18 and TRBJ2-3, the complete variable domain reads NAGVMQNPRHLVRRRGQEARLRCSPMKGHSHVYWYRQLPEEGLKFMVYLQKENIIDESGMPKERFSAEFPKEGPSILRIQQVVRGDSAAYFCASSPPRTSGRRGTDTQYFGPGTRLTVL.

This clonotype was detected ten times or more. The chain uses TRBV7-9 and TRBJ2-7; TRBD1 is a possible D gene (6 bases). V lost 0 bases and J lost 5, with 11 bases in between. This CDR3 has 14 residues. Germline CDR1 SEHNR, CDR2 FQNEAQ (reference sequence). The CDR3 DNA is TGTGCCAGCAGCTTAGCACAGGGATGGAACGAGCAGTACTTC. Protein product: CASSLAQGWNEQYF.

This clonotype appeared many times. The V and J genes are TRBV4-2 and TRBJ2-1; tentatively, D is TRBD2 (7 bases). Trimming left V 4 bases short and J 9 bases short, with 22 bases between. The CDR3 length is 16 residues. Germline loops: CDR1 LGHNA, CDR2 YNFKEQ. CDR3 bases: TGTGCCAGCAGCCGCCAGAATGCGGGGGCAGGTGGTGAGCAGTTCTTC. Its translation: CASSRQNAGAGGEQFF.

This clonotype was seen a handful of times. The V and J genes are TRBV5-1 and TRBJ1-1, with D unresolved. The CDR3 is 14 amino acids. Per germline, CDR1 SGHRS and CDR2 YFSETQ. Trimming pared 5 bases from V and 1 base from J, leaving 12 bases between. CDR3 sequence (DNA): TGCGCCAGCAGGGATAAGTTATCGAACACTGAAGCTTTCTTT. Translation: CASRDKLSNTEAFF.

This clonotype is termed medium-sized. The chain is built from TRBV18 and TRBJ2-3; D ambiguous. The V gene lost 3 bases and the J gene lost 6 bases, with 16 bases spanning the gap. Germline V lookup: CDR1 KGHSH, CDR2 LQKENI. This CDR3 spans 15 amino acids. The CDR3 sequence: CASSPGLGKEDTQYF. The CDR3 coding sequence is TGTGCCAGCTCACCGGGTCTTGGGAAGGAGGATACGCAGTATTTT.

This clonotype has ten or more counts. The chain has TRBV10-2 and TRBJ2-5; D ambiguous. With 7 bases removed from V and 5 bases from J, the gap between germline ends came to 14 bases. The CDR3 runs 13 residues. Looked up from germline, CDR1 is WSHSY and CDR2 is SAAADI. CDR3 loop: CASKMAPGETQYF. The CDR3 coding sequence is TGCGCCAGCAAGATGGCTCCCGGGGAGACCCAGTACTTC.

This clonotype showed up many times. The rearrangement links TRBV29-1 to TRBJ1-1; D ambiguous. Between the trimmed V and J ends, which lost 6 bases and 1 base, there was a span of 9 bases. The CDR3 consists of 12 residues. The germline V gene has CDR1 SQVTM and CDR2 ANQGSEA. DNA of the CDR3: TGCAGCGTCGCTTTTGGGAACACTGAAGCTTTCTTT. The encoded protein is CSVAFGNTEAFF.

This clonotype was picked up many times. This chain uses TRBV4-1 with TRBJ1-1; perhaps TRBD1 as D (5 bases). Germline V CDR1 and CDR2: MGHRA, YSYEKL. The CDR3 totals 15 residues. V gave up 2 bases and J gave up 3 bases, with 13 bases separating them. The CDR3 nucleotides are TGCGCCAGCAGCCAAAAAGGGGAGGGGTACACTGAAGCTTTCTTT. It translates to CASSQKGEGYTEAFF.

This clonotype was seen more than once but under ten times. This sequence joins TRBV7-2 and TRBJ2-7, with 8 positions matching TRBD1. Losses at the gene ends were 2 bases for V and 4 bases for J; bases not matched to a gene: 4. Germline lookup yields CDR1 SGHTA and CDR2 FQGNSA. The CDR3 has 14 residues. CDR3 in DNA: TGTGCCAGCAGCTTACAGACAGGGGCGTACGAGCAGTACTTC. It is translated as CASSLQTGAYEQYF.

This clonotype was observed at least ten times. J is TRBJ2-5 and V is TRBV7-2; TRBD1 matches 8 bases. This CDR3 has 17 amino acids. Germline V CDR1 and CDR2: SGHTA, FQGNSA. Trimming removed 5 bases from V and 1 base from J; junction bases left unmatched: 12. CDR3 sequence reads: CASSPTWTGFGQETQYF. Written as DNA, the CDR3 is TGTGCCAGCAGCCCAACTTGGACAGGGTTTGGCCAAGAGACCCAGTACTTC.